A selection of T cell receptor beta chains follows, all from one sample in a study of response to subunit inactivated influenza vaccine. TCRdb redid the calling of the RT-PCR reads with MiXCR, one entry per CDR3 protein. The table shows about 480,000 distinct CDR3 sequences, with roughly 9.8% occurring only once. The sample here was PBMCs from blood, taken 40 to 50 days after vaccination. These receptors were obtained from a middle-aged man who received an inactivated influenza vaccine. Each CDR3 is given with its conserved first and last residue. A D gene is named only where the DNA matches it firmly. Clone size is stated in some rows and not others, as once, few, many or a class when expanded.

j_gene | d_gene | v_gene | abundance | CDR3nt | CDR3aa
TRBJ2-7 | TRBD1 | TRBV27 | few | TGTGCCAGCACCGTGAGAGGACAGGGTGGATACGAGCAGTACTTC | CASTVRGQGGYEQYF
TRBJ1-5 | - | TRBV20-1 | few | TGCAGTGCTAGAGATACGGGAACTGGCAATCAGCCCCAGCATTTT | CSARDTGTGNQPQHF
TRBJ1-1 | - | TRBV6-1 | many | TGTGCCAGCAACCGCCAGACAGGACGCACTGAAGCTTTCTTT | CASNRQTGRTEAFF
TRBJ2-3 | - | TRBV18 | few | TGTGCCAGCTCCAAAGGACAGTTCACAGATACGCAGTATTTT | CASSKGQFTDTQYF
TRBJ2-2 | - | TRBV9 | - | TGTGCCAGCAGCGCGACGCCTACGAACACCGGGGAGCTGTTTTTT | CASSATPTNTGELFF
TRBJ2-1 | - | TRBV20-1 | few | TGCAGTGCTCTTAAACCCCGACAGGGACTCAGGGAGCTGCAGTTCTTC | CSALKPRQGLRELQFF
TRBJ2-1 | TRBD2 | TRBV7-9 | - | TGTGCCAGCAGGCAACGACCCGGGACTAGCAACTTCGGTGAGCAGTTCTTC | CASRQRPGTSNFGEQFF
TRBJ2-1 | - | TRBV5-1 | few | TGCGCCAGCAGCGCGCGGCAGACCGATGAGCAGTTCTTC | CASSARQTDEQFF
TRBJ2-2 | - | TRBV11-2 | - | TGTGCCAGCAGCTTAGAGTCAGGCACCGGGGAGCTGTTTTTT | CASSLESGTGELFF
TRBJ2-1 | - | TRBV11-2 | - | TGTGCCAGCAGCTTAGACTCTTACTCCTACAATGAGCAGTTCTTC | CASSLDSYSYNEQFF
TRBJ2-1 | - | TRBV6-1 | many | TGTGCCAGCACTAATAGGGGGACAAAGAATGAGCAGTTCTTC | CASTNRGTKNEQFF
TRBJ2-7 | TRBD2 | TRBV18 | - | TGTGCCAGCTCGAGGCGGGAGGCTTGGTACGAGCAGTACTTC | CASSRREAWYEQYF
TRBJ2-2 | - | TRBV5-1 | - | TGCGCCAGCAGCCACGCCACACAGGGAGGGAACACCGGGGAGCTGTTTTTT | CASSHATQGGNTGELFF
TRBJ2-5 | - | TRBV5-1 | many | TGCGCCAGCAGCTCGACCGGGGAAGAGACCCAGTACTTC | CASSSTGEETQYF
TRBJ2-5 | TRBD2 | TRBV9 | few | TGTGCCAGCAGCCCCGGAGCTAGCGGGGGGACTCTACAAGAGACCCAGTACTTC | CASSPGASGGTLQETQYF
TRBJ1-5 | - | TRBV12-3/TRBV12-4 | few | TGTGCCAGCAGTTTAGACGGGGCCGGCAATCAGCCCCAGCATTTT | CASSLDGAGNQPQHF
TRBJ2-7 | TRBD1 | TRBV20-1 | many | TGCAGTGTTTTAATGTCGGACAGGAGCTACGAGCAGTACTTC | CSVLMSDRSYEQYF
TRBJ2-7 | TRBD2 | TRBV27 | few | TGTGCCAGCAGCGTCGGGGGGGGCTGGTCCTACGAGCAGTACTTC | CASSVGGGWSYEQYF
TRBJ2-6 | - | TRBV18 | few | TGTGCCAGCTCACCACCAACAGGCTCCACTGGGGCCAACGTCCTGACTTTC | CASSPPTGSTGANVLTF
TRBJ2-7 | TRBD1 | TRBV6-2/TRBV6-3 | - | TGTGCCAGCAGTTATCCTCTGGGACAGGGAAACTACGAGCAGTACTTC | CASSYPLGQGNYEQYF
TRBJ1-1 | - | TRBV12-3/TRBV12-4 | - | TGTGCCAGCCGACCCGCCCGGGGGGCATCGAGAGCTTTCTTT | CASRPARGASRAFF
TRBJ1-1 | TRBD1 | TRBV29-1 | many | TGCAGCATCGACAGGGGGCCGAACACTGAAGCTTTCTTT | CSIDRGPNTEAFF
TRBJ2-3 | TRBD2 | TRBV4-3 | - | TGCGCCAGCAGCCAGACTAGCGGGGCTACAGATACGCAGTATTTT | CASSQTSGATDTQYF
TRBJ1-6 | - | TRBV10-3 | - | TGTGCCATCAGCATTTTAGATAATTCACCCCTCCACTTT | CAISILDNSPLHF
TRBJ1-3 | - | TRBV12-3/TRBV12-4 | few | TGTGCCAGCATCACACAGGGAGGTAGTTCCGGAAACACCATATATTTT | CASITQGGSSGNTIYF
TRBJ2-5 | - | TRBV10-3 | many | TGTGCCATCAGCTCCCCTACTACTTCTGGGGAGACCCAGTACTTC | CAISSPTTSGETQYF
TRBJ2-3 | - | TRBV7-3 | many | TGTGCCAGCAGTTACACAAGCACAGATACGCAGTATTTT | CASSYTSTDTQYF
TRBJ1-5 | - | TRBV24-1 | few | TGTGCCACCAGTCCTCGGGGCGAAGGCAATCAGCCCCAGCATTTT | CATSPRGEGNQPQHF
TRBJ2-4 | - | TRBV4-2 | many | TGTGCCAGCAGCCAAGATCCTGGGGCCAAAAACATTCAGTACTTC | CASSQDPGAKNIQYF
TRBJ2-1 | - | TRBV5-4 | - | TGTGCCAGCAGCCCCTCGTTGACTGGAGGATACAATGAGCAGTTCTTC | CASSPSLTGGYNEQFF
TRBJ1-3 | - | TRBV20-1 | - | TGCAGTGCTAGCAACAGGGCAGTTGGAAACACCATATATTTT | CSASNRAVGNTIYF
TRBJ1-5 | TRBD1 | TRBV9 | few | TGTGCCAGCAGCGTAGGCGAGGGGGCGAGCAATCAGCCCCAGCATTTT | CASSVGEGASNQPQHF
TRBJ2-3 | TRBD2 | TRBV20-1 | many | TGCAGTGCTAGTGATGGCGATTCGGGAGGAGATACGCAGTATTTT | CSASDGDSGGDTQYF
TRBJ1-5 | TRBD1 | TRBV12-3/TRBV12-4 | many | TGTGCCAGCAGTCGGACAGGGGGCAGCCAGCCCCAGCATTTT | CASSRTGGSQPQHF
TRBJ1-1 | - | TRBV7-9 | - | TGTGCCAGCAGCGTGACCGAGAACACTGAAGCTTTCTTT | CASSVTENTEAFF
TRBJ1-1 | - | TRBV2 | - | - | CASILGGQGWNTEAFF
TRBJ2-3 | - | TRBV20-1 | few | TGCAGTCACATGGACAGACGCACAGATACGCAGTATTTT | CSHMDRRTDTQYF
TRBJ1-4 | - | TRBV12-3/TRBV12-4 | few | TGTGCCAGCAGCCATCTTATCCTTGGTGAAAAACTGTTTTTT | CASSHLILGEKLFF
TRBJ2-7 | - | TRBV7-9 | few | TGTGCCAGCAGCTTAGGATGGCTTGAGCAGTACTTC | CASSLGWLEQYF
TRBJ2-7 | - | TRBV5-1 | - | TGCGCCAGCAGCTTGCCCTTGATGAACGAGCAGTACTTC | CASSLPLMNEQYF
TRBJ1-5 | TRBD1 | TRBV12-3/TRBV12-4 | - | TGTGCCAGCAGGCTCGGACAGGGGAACAATCAGCCCCAGCATTTT | CASRLGQGNNQPQHF
TRBJ2-6 | - | TRBV12-3/TRBV12-4 | many | TGTGCCAGCAGCCAAGGGACTGGGGCCAACGTCCTGACTTTC | CASSQGTGANVLTF
TRBJ2-1 | TRBD2 | TRBV10-3 | few | TGTGCCATCAGTGTGAGGACCGGGACAGGGAAGACTAGCGGGAACTACAATGAGCAGTTCTTC | CAISVRTGTGKTSGNYNEQFF
TRBJ2-1 | - | TRBV16 | - | TGTGCCAGCAGCCAATCCCGGGGCTCCAATGAGCAGTTCTTC | CASSQSRGSNEQFF
TRBJ2-1 | - | TRBV6-2/TRBV6-3 | many | TGTGCCAGCAGACCTCAAACAGCGGAGGCATACAATGAGCAGTTCTTC | CASRPQTAEAYNEQFF
TRBJ2-7 | TRBD2 | TRBV29-1 | few | TGCAGCGCGGGGCGCGGGACTAGCGAGGGGGAGCAGTACTTC | CSAGRGTSEGEQYF